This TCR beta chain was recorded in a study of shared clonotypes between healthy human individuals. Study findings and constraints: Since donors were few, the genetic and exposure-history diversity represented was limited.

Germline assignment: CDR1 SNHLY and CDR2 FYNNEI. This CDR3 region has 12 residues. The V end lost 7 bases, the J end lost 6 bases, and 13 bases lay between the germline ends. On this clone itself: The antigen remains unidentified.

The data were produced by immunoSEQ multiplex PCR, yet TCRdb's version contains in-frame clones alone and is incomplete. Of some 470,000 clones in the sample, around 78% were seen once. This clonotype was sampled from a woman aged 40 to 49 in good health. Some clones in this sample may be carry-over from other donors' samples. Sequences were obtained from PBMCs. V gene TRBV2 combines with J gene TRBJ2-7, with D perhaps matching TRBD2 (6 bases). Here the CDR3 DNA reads TGTGCCAGCAAACTCGGACTAAGCGAGCAGTACTTC. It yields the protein CASKLGLSEQYF. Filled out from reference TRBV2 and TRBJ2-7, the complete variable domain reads EPEVTQTPSHQVTQMGQEVILRCVPISNHLYFYWYRQILGQKVEFLVSFYNNEISEKSEIFDDQFSVERPDGSNFTLKIRSTKLEDSAMYFCASKLGLSEQYFGPGTRLTVT.